The T cell receptor (beta chain) described here comes from a study of blood T cell repertoires in COVID-19 (dated by TCRdb to 2018 to 2021). Regarding the complete study: Samples from collaborators originated in the United States, Italy and Spain and spanned both the acute and convalescent phases of COVID-19. The material from the prospective study consisted of cDNA or gDNA derived from T cells, B-cell-depleted T cells, or PBMCs. Deeply sampled blood TCRbeta repertoires from subjects exposed to, actively infected with, or recovered from COVID-19 were included in the dataset. A freely available public database, intended as a resource for researchers studying the immune response to SARS-CoV-2, is where the repertoires were released. The samples were drawn from the first 160 participants of the ongoing ImmuneRACE study and from 950 to 1,500 subjects provided by 6 global collaborators. Nearly every sample came with metadata listing a de-identified subject ID, COVID-19 status, age in years and sex. Where available, HLA class I and class II types were obtained from metadata supplied by the sample provider rather than from assay-based typing.

CDR1 and CDR2 (MDHEN, SYDVKM) derive from the germline V gene. The CDR3, from cysteine to phenylalanine, totals 19 residues. Kept here is only the CDR3 DNA, which spans 57 bases and is read in frame from base 1. Ends trimmed: V by 6 bases, J by 5 bases; bases unmatched to a gene: 14. As regards this clone: It has no known antigen specificity. Per-nucleotide qualities are absent, and no much larger clonotype sits a single base away.

Points the paper makes about the study in general: How much clinical and demographic metadata was included differed by source and by participant, and the metadata was provided uncurated.

TCRbeta CDR3 regions were amplified from genomic DNA by means of the immunoSEQ Assay, a bias-controlled multiplex PCR. The study's processing was this. Nucleated cell counts per sample were estimated from amplification of reference gene primers within the assay. Sequence reads were collapsed and filtered to measure the absolute abundance of every unique TCRbeta CDR3 rearrangement. For each sample, productive Simpson clonality was calculated by taking the square root of Simpson's diversity index across productive rearrangements. TCRdb limited this immuneACCESS table to in-frame rearrangements with V and J called. A share of clones is missing; checked studies link under half to unresolved V genes, and the rest is unexplained. V and J calls plus clone size are reproduced from that table; the DNA served to infer D and trimming. The sample yields over 200,000 clones; over 70% were counted once. 25% to 35% of the sample goes to the ten largest clones.

The collaborating institutions used their own protocols to collect whole blood in K2EDTA tubes. For TCRbeta analysis, collaborators shipped samples in one of three forms: frozen whole blood, isolated PBMCs, or DNA extracted from either of those sample types. The V and J genes are TRBV28 and TRBJ2-1; the junction holds 15 bases that match TRBD2. The receptor's source is a man aged 35 to 55 with acute or convalescent COVID-19. Specimen: peripheral blood. The CDR3 protein is CASSLTGTSGRPKDNEQFF. The DNA is TGTGCCAGCAGCCTAACCGGGACTAGCGGGAGGCCAAAAGACAATGAGCAGTTCTTC.